This TCR beta chain was captured in a study of blood T cell repertoires in COVID-19. Study-level background: Sites in the United States, Italy and Spain provided acute and convalescent COVID-19 samples. The cDNA or gDNA used as material had been derived from T cells, B-cell-depleted T cells, or PBMCs.

Original methodology: Amplified reference gene primers provided the basis for estimating nucleated cell counts. TCRdb keeps only in-frame clones here, not all; method: immunoSEQ multiplex PCR. V and J calls and clone size come straight from that table; D and trimming were deduced from the DNA. Here the sample spans tens of thousands of clones, more than 80% being singletons. The germline V gene has CDR1 MNHEY and CDR2 SMNVEV (reference sequence). With 7 bases removed from V and 6 bases from J, the gap between germline ends came to 18 bases. This CDR3 is built from 15 residues. The chain is built from TRBV27 and TRBJ2-2, with D possibly matching TRBD2 (6 bases). The sequenced material came from peripheral blood. The origin of this receptor is a man aged 60 to 75 in a cohort sampled during active COVID-19. CDR3 DNA: TGTGCCAGCAAGGGAAGGAGGGGCGATGCCGGGGAGCTGTTTTTT. This sequence encodes CASKGRRGDAGELFF.